In its sample, the clone carrying this TCR beta chain was seen once. This sample was included in a study of blood T cell repertoires in COVID-19. Background on the study: Italy, Spain and the United States were the sources of the convalescent and acute COVID-19 samples. The analysed material was cDNA or gDNA that came from T cells, B-cell-depleted T cells, or PBMCs.

The authors' processing: Nucleated cell counts were estimated from reference gene primer amplification. The assay was immunoSEQ multiplex PCR, and TCRdb's table has in-frame clones only and misses some. V and J calls and clone size come straight from that table; D and trimming were deduced from the DNA. Among some 200,000 clones listed, around 80% were seen once. V lost 2 bases, J lost 6 bases, and 14 bases lay in between. Per germline, CDR1 MNHEY and CDR2 SMNVEV (reference sequence). This CDR3 is built from 14 residues. The clonotype comes from a middle-aged woman with acute or convalescent COVID-19. The sequenced material came from peripheral blood. This chain uses TRBV27 with TRBJ2-7, with D possibly being TRBD2 (5 bases). CDR3 coding DNA: TGTGCCAGCAGTTTAGCCCCTGGGAGAGGCGAGCAGTACTTC. It codes for CASSLAPGRGEQYF.